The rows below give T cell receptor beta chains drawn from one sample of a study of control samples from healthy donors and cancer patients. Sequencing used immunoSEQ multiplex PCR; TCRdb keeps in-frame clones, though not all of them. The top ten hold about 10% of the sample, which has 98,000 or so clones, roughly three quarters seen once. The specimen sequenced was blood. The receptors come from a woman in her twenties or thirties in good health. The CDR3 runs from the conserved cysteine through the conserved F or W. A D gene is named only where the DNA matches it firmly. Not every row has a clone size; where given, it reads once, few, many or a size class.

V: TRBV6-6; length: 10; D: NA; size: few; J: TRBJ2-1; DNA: TGTGCCAGCAAGAGCAATGAGCAGTTCTTC; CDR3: CASKSNEQFF
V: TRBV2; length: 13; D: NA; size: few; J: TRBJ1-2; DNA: TGTGCCAGCAGTGATCAGGGGCCCTATGGCTACACCTTC; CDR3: CASSDQGPYGYTF
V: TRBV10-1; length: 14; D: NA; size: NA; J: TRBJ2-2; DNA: TGCGCCAGCAGTGAGTTCAGGAACACCGGGGAGCTGTTTTTT; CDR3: CASSEFRNTGELFF
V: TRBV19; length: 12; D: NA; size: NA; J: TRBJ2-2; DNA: TGTGCCAGTAGTATTCCCGACGGGGAGCTGTTTTTT; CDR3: CASSIPDGELFF
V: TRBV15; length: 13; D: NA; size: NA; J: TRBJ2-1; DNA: TGTGCCACCAGCAGAGAGACCTACAATGAGCAGTTCTTC; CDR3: CATSRETYNEQFF
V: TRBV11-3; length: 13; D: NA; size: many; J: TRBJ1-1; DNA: TGTGCCAGCAGCTTGACAGTGAACACTGAAGCTTTCTTT; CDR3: CASSLTVNTEAFF
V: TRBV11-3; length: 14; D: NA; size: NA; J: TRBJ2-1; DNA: TGTGCCAGCAGCTTGTCAGAGTCATACAATGAGCAGTTCTTC; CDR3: CASSLSESYNEQFF
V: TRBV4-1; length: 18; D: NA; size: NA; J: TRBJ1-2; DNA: TGCGCCAGCAGCCAAGAGGCAGTCAACACCGAGATTAACTATGGCTACACCTTC; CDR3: CASSQEAVNTEINYGYTF
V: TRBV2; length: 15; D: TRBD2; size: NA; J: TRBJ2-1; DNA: TGTGCCAGCAGTAACTGGCGGGGGGAGTACAATGAGCAGTTCTTC; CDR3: CASSNWRGEYNEQFF
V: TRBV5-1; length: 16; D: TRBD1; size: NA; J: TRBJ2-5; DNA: TGCGCCAGCAGGGAGACACAGGGGGCGCTGGGGGAGACCCAGTACTTC; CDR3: CASRETQGALGETQYF
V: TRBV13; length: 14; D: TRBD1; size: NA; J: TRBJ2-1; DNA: TGTGCCAGCAGCTTACTGACAGGGTTCGGTGAGCAGTTCTTC; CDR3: CASSLLTGFGEQFF
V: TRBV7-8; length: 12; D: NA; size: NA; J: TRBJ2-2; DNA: TGTGCCAGCAGCTTAGGCAGAAGAAGGCTGTTTTTT; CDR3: CASSLGRRRLFF
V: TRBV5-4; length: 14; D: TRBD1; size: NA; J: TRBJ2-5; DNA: TGTGCCAGCAGGTCAGGGGGAGTCGAAGAGACCCAGTACTTC; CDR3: CASRSGGVEETQYF
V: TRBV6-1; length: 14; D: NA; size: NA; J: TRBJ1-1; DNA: TGTGCCAGCAGTGAAGGGCCGCAAAACACTGAAGCTTTCTTT; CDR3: CASSEGPQNTEAFF
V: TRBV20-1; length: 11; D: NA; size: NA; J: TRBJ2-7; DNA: TGCAGTGCTAGAAGAGACTACGAGCAGTACTTC; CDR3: CSARRDYEQYF
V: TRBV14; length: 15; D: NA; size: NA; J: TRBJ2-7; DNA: TGTGCCAGCAGCTCAACCGGGACGGGGTCCTACGAGCAGTACTTC; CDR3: CASSSTGTGSYEQYF
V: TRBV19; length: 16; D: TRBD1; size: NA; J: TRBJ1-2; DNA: TGTGCCAGTAGGTCTCTCTTGACAGGGGGCTGGTCGGGCTACACCTTC; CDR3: CASRSLLTGGWSGYTF
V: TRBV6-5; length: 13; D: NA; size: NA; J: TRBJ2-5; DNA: TGTGCCAGCAGTTACGAGGGGAAAGAGACCCAGTACTTC; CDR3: CASSYEGKETQYF
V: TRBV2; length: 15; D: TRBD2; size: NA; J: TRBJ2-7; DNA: TGTGCCAGCAGGGAAACTAGCGGGGGGCGCTACGAGCAGTACTTC; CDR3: CASRETSGGRYEQYF
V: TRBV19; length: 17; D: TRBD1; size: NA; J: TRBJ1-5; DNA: TGTGCCAGTAGTATGGGGACAGGCTTTCCTAGCAATCAGCCCCAGCATTTT; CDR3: CASSMGTGFPSNQPQHF
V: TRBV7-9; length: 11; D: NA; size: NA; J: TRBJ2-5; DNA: TGTGCCAGCAGCTTACAAGAGACCCAGTACTTC; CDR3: CASSLQETQYF
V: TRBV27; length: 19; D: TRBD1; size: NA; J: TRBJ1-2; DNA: TGTGCCAGCAGTCCAAAACTGCCCGGGACAGGGGTTCTACCTTATGGCTACACCTTC; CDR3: CASSPKLPGTGVLPYGYTF